This T cell receptor beta chain appears in the sequencing data of a study of T cell responses to AZD1222 COVID-19 vaccine. Whole-study results and caveats: The study identified only five to seven AZD1222 recipients as seropositive at baseline.

Note on this clone: Its specificity is not known.

TCRdb's copy holds only in-frame clones and misses some; the assay was immunoSEQ multiplex PCR. The repertoire holds 60,000 to 80,000 clones, with 85% as singletons. The sample was peripheral blood, taken on day 0 of AZD1222 vaccination. This receptor was obtained from an adult in good health.

The CDR3 here is CASSPGTTFTEAFF. The CDR3 nucleotides are TGTGCCAGCAGTCCCGGGACAACCTTCACTGAAGCTTTCTTT. The genes are TRBV7-8 and TRBJ1-1; D is perhaps TRBD1 (6 bases). V lost 6 bases and J lost 4, with 15 bases in between. This CDR3 contains 14 residues. Germline values: CDR1 SGHVS, CDR2 FQNEAQ. Filled out from reference TRBV7-8 and TRBJ1-1, the complete variable domain reads GAGVSQSPRYKVAKRGQDVALRCDPISGHVSLFWYQQALGQGPEFLTYFQNEAQLDKSGLPSDRFFAERPEGSVSTLKIQRTQQEDSAVYLCASSPGTTFTEAFFGQGTRLTVV.